This T cell receptor (beta chain) was captured by sequencing in a study of tumor and adjacent non-tumor tissue in lung cancer. About the study: Stage I to III disease affected approximately 11 men and 5 women aged about 31 to 85. Some 4.1 million productive TCRbeta reads were obtained per sample on average.

This sample's RNA came from whole unsorted tissue. This non-tumor lung sample came from over 3 cm beyond the tumor edge. This CDR3 has 15 residues. Germline V gene sequence: CDR1 ENHRY, CDR2 SYGVKD. V dropped 0 bases and J dropped 7 bases, with 13 bases sitting between them. Three rounds of nested PCR, following a modified ARM-PCR protocol, produced the TCRbeta library. Using its own MiXCR run on the multiplex PCR reads, TCRdb lists one record per CDR3 protein. The sample shows 50,000 to 60,000 distinct CDR3 sequences, 74% of them seen only once. The source is a woman in her sixties with non-small cell lung cancer. The rearrangement uses TRBV10-3 and TRBJ2-1; D gene unclear. Sample: distant non-tumor lung tissue. In DNA form, the CDR3 reads TGTGCCATCAGTGAGTCGGCCAACAGAGAGAATGAGCAGTTCTTC. Protein product: CAISESANRENEQFF.